A selection of T cell receptor beta chains follows, all from one sample in a study of T cell repertoires in cytomegalovirus infection. TCRdb itself ran the reads through MiXCR, one entry per CDR3 protein. Seen here are around 550,000 distinct CDR3 sequences, about 25% observed once, and the top ten hold roughly 13%. Sequenced material: PBMCs. Receptors were obtained from a human donor in good health (CMV status not recorded). Some clones in this sample may be carry-over from other donors' samples. The CDR3 runs from the conserved cysteine through the conserved F or W. The D gene is left open where the match is weak. The size field is filled for only some rows; it gives once, few, many or a size class.

size,length,J,D,V,DNA,CDR3
.,13,TRBJ1-5,.,TRBV10-3,TGTGCCATCCGGACAGACCTCAATCAGCCCCAGCATTTT,CAIRTDLNQPQHF
.,15,TRBJ2-1,TRBD2,TRBV10-3,TGTGCCATCAGGACTTCGACTAGCGGATACAATGAGCAGTTCTTC,CAIRTSTSGYNEQFF
.,18,TRBJ1-5,.,TRBV7-9,TGTGCCAGCAGCTCTTTCCCCGCCGGGTTGGGTGGCAATCAGCCCCAGCATTTT,CASSSFPAGLGGNQPQHF
many,15,TRBJ1-5,TRBD1,TRBV7-2,TGTGCCAGCAGCGGAGGGACAGGGGGCAATCAGCCCCAGCATTTT,CASSGGTGGNQPQHF
.,14,TRBJ1-5,.,TRBV20-1,TGCAGTGCTAGAGAGACTGAGGGCAATCAGCCCCAGCATTTT,CSARETEGNQPQHF
few,15,TRBJ1-5,.,TRBV4-2,TGTGCCAGCAGCCAAGATTGGGTAGCTTATCAGCCCCAGCATTTT,CASSQDWVAYQPQHF
.,15,TRBJ2-7,TRBD1,TRBV4-1,TGCGCCAGCAGCCAAGATCGGACAGGGGGCGCAGAGCAGTACTTC,CASSQDRTGGAEQYF
.,16,TRBJ1-1,.,TRBV4-1,TGCGCCAGCAGCCAAGATGGGGTGAAGTGGAACACTGAAGCTTTCTTT,CASSQDGVKWNTEAFF
.,13,TRBJ2-1,.,TRBV7-6,TGTGCCAGCAGCCAGACAGGTCTCGATGAGCAGTTCTTC,CASSQTGLDEQFF
.,17,TRBJ2-1,TRBD2,TRBV5-1,TGCGCCAGCAGCTCGGGCCTTGGCGGGAGGGCCTACAATGAGCAGTTCTTC,CASSSGLGGRAYNEQFF
.,18,TRBJ2-1,TRBD2,TRBV14,TGTGCCAGCAGCCCTCCCCCTTTCGGACTAGCGGACTACAATGAGCAGTTCTTC,CASSPPPFGLADYNEQFF
.,15,TRBJ2-7,.,TRBV7-6,TGTGCCAGCAGTCCGAGCAGACTCAAATCCTACGAGCAGTACTTC,CASSPSRLKSYEQYF
many,13,TRBJ2-7,.,TRBV7-2,TGTGCCAGCAGCTTATCAGAGGGAGGCGAGCAGTACTTC,CASSLSEGGEQYF
.,15,TRBJ2-7,TRBD2,TRBV6-2/TRBV6-3,TGTGCCAGCAGTCCCGCCATAGCGGGAGGGTACGAGCAGTACTTC,CASSPAIAGGYEQYF
few,13,TRBJ2-1,.,TRBV29-1,TGCAGCGCTCCGAGGACTACTTACAATGAGCAGTTCTTC,CSAPRTTYNEQFF
.,15,TRBJ2-6,.,TRBV28,TGTGCCAGCAGTCCCGCAATAGCTGGGGCCAACGTCCTGACTTTC,CASSPAIAGANVLTF
.,15,TRBJ1-4,.,TRBV29-1,TGCAGCGCCTCAGTTTGGGGAGGAACTAATGAAAAACTGTTTTTT,CSASVWGGTNEKLFF
.,15,TRBJ1-1,.,TRBV7-2,TGTGCCAGCAGCTTGGGTTCCGCACAGCGATCTGAAGCTTTCTTT,CASSLGSAQRSEAFF
once,14,TRBJ2-5,TRBD2,TRBV9,TGTGCCAGCAGCAAGCGGGAGGGGAGAGAGACCCAGTACTTC,CASSKREGRETQYF
.,15,TRBJ2-1,TRBD2,TRBV6-2/TRBV6-3,TGTGCCAGCAGAACTACTAGCGGGAGTAGCGATGAGCAGTTCTTC,CASRTTSGSSDEQFF
.,17,TRBJ1-6,.,TRBV12-5,TGTGCTAGTGGTTTGGTACTGTCAGGAAGGAGTACTTCACCCCTCCACTTT,CASGLVLSGRSTSPLHF
.,14,TRBJ1-1,.,TRBV12-3/TRBV12-4,TGTGCCAGCAGTTCACTGGGGGGGGCGACTGAAGCTTTCTTT,CASSSLGGATEAFF
.,14,TRBJ2-3,.,TRBV7-2,TGTGCCAGCAGCTATGGGACTCCCACAGATACGCAGTATTTT,CASSYGTPTDTQYF
once,16,TRBJ2-1,TRBD2,TRBV7-9,TGTGCCTCCCTTTCTCCCGAGGGACTAGCGAACAATGAGCAGTTCTTC,CASLSPEGLANNEQFF
.,15,TRBJ2-1,TRBD2,TRBV6-5,TGTGCCAGCAGTTACCACGGGACTAGTGAGGGTGAGCAGTTCTTC,CASSYHGTSEGEQFF
many,15,TRBJ1-5,.,TRBV7-2,TGTGCCAGCAGCTTAGGAAGGTCTAGCAATCAGCCCCAGCATTTT,CASSLGRSSNQPQHF
.,16,TRBJ2-2,.,TRBV15,TGTGCCACCAGACCATCTAGGACAGCGAACACCGGGGAGCTGTTTTTT,CATRPSRTANTGELFF
few,15,TRBJ2-5,TRBD1,TRBV2,TGTGCCAGCAGTCGGGACAGGGCACTCCAAGAGACCCAGTACTTC,CASSRDRALQETQYF
.,15,TRBJ2-3,TRBD1,TRBV4-1,TGCGCCAGCAGCGACAGGGTTAAGGGCACAGATACGCAGTATTTT,CASSDRVKGTDTQYF
few,16,TRBJ2-1,.,TRBV11-3,TGTGCCAGCAGCCCGATAGACGAAGGGATCGACAATGAGCAGTTCTTC,CASSPIDEGIDNEQFF
.,14,TRBJ2-3,TRBD2,TRBV20-1,TGCAGTGCTAGCAAGGGAGGGCCCCCAGATACGCAGTATTTT,CSASKGGPPDTQYF
many,14,TRBJ1-6,TRBD1,TRBV12-3/TRBV12-4,TGTGCCAGCAGTTCGACAGGGGGCTCTTCACCCCTCCACTTT,CASSSTGGSSPLHF
.,15,TRBJ2-5,.,TRBV6-5,TGTGCCAGCAGGGCAAGAAAGGAAGGCGAGGAGACCCAGTACTTC,CASRARKEGEETQYF
few,17,TRBJ1-1,.,TRBV12-3/TRBV12-4,TGTGCCAGCAGTTTAGTCGGTTACGGACAGAAGAACACTGAAGCTTTCTTT,CASSLVGYGQKNTEAFF
.,13,TRBJ2-7,.,TRBV4-2,TGTGCCAGCAGCCAAGAAGGAACCTACGAGCAGTACTTC,CASSQEGTYEQYF